This T cell receptor (beta chain) appears in the sequencing data of a study of control samples from healthy donors and cancer patients. There are 16 residues in the CDR3. Germline V gene sequence: CDR1 MNHEY, CDR2 SMNVEV (reference sequence). The V gene lost 8 bases and the J gene lost 5 bases, with 19 bases spanning the gap. The method was immunoSEQ multiplex PCR; TCRdb's version includes in-frame clones alone and lacks a portion of them. The sample holds roughly 220,000 clones, 85% to 95% seen once. The chain employs TRBV27 and TRBJ1-6; D possibly corresponds to TRBD1 (5 bases). This sequence originates from a man aged 45 to 65 in good health. Specimen: blood. CDR3 in DNA: TGTGCCAGCCGTGCTCGGACGGGGGGAAATAATTCACCCCTCCACTTT. Protein: CASRARTGGNNSPLHF.